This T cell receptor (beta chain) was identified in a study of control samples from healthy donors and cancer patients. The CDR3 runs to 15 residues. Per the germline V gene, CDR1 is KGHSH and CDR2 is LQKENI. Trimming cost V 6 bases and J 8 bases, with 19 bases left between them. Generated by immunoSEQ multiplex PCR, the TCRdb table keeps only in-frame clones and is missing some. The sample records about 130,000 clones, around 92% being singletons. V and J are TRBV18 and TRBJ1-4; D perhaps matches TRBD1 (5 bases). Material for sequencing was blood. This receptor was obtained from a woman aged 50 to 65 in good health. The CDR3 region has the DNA TGTGCCAGCTCCCCAAAGGGGATGAGTGGGGAAAAACTGTTTTTT. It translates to CASSPKGMSGEKLFF.